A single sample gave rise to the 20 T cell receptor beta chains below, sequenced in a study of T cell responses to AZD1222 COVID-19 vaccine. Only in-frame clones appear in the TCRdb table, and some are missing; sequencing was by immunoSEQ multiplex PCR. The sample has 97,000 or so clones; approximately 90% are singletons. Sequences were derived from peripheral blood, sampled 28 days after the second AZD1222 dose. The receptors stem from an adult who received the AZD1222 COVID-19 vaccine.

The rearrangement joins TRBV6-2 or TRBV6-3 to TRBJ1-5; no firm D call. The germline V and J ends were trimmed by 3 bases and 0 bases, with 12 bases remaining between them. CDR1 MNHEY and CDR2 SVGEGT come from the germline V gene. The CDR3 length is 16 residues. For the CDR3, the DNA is TGTGCCAGCAGTTATTGGACCGATAATAGCAATCAGCCCCAGCATTTT. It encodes CASSYWTDNSNQPQHF.

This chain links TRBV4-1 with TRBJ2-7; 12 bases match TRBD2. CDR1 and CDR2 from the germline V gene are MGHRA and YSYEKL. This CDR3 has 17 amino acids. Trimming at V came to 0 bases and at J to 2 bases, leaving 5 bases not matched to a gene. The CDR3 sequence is CASSQDLAGGTPYEQYF. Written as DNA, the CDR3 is TGCGCCAGCAGCCAAGATCTAGCGGGAGGGACCCCCTACGAGCAGTACTTC.

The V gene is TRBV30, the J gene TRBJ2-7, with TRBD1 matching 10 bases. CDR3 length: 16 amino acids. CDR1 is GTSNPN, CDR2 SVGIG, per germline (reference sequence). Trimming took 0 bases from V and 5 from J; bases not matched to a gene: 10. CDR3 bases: TGTGCCTGGAGTGTACTTCGAGACAGGGGGCCCGACGAGCAGTACTTC. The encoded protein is CAWSVLRDRGPDEQYF.

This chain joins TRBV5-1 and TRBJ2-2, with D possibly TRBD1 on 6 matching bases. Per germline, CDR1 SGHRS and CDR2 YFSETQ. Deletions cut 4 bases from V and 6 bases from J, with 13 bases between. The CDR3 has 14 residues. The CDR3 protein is CASSQQGPPGELFF. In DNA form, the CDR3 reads TGCGCCAGCAGCCAACAGGGTCCCCCCGGGGAGCTGTTTTTT.

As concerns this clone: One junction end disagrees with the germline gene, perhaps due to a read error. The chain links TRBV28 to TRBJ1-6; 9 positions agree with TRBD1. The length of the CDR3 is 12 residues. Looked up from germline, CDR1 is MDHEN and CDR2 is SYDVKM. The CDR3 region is CASSPDRGSPLF. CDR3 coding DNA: TGTGCCAGCAGCCCTGACAGGGGGTCACCCCTGTTT.

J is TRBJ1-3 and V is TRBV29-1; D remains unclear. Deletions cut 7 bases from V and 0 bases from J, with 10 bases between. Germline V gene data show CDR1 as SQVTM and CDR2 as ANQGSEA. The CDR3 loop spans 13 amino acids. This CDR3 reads CSGRALSGNTIYF. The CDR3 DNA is TGCAGCGGTAGGGCTCTCTCTGGAAACACCATATATTTT.

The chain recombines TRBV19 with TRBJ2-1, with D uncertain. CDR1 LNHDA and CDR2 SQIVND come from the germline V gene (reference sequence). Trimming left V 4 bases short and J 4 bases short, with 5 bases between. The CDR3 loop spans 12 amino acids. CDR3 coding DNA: TGTGCCAGTAGTACCATATACAATGAGCAGTTCTTC. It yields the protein CASSTIYNEQFF.

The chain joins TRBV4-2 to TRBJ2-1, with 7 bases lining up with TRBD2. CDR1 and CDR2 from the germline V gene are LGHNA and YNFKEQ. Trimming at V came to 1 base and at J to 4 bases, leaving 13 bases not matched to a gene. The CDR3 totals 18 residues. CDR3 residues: CASSQGGFRGRGYNEQFF. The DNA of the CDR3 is TGTGCCAGCAGCCAAGGGGGATTTCGCGGGAGAGGTTACAATGAGCAGTTCTTC.

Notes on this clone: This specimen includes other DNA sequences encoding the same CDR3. CDR3 nucleotides: TGTGCCAGCAGCCGGACAGGGAACACCGGGGAGCTGTTTTTT. Translated: CASSRTGNTGELFF. This chain links TRBV7-2 with TRBJ2-2, with 7 nucleotides matching TRBD1. The V and J ends lost 5 bases and 1 base, in that order; junction bases with no gene match: 1. This CDR3 is 14 amino acids long. From germline, CDR1 is SGHTA and CDR2 FQGNSA. Complete variable domain (other parts from reference TRBV7-2 and TRBJ2-2): GAGVSQSPSNKVTEKGKDVELRCDPISGHTALYWYRQSLGQGLEFLIYFQGNSAPDKSGLPSDRFSAERTGGSVSTLTIQRTQQEDSAVYLCASSRTGNTGELFFGEGSRLTVL.

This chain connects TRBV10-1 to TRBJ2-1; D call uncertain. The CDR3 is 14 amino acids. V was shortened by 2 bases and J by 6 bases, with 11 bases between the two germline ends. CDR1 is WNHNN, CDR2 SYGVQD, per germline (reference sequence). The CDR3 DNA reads TGCGCCAGCAGTGAGGGAAGGACCCCCAATGAGCAGTTCTTC. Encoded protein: CASSEGRTPNEQFF.

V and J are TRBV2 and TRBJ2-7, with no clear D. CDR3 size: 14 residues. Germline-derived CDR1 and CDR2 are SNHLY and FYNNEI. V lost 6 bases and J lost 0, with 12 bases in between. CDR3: CASSADVISYEQYF. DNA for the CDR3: TGTGCCAGCAGCGCGGACGTAATCTCCTACGAGCAGTACTTC.

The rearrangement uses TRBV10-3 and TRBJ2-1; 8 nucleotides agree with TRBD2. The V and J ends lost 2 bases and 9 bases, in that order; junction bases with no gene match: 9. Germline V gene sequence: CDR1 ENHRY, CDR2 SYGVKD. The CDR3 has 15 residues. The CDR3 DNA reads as TGTGCCATCAGTGAGCACGGGACTAGAATGAGTGAGCAGTTCTTC. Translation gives CAISEHGTRMSEQFF.

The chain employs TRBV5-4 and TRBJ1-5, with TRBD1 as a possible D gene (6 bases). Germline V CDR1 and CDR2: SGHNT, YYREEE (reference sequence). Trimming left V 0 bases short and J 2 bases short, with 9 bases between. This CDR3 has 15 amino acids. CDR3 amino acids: CASSLDGGGNQPQHF. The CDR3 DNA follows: TGTGCCAGCAGCTTGGACGGGGGCGGCAATCAGCCCCAGCATTTT.

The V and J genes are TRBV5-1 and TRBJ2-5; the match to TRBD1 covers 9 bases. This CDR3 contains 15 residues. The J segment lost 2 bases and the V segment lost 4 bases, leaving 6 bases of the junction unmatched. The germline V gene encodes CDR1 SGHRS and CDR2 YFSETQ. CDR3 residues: CASSLTGGMQETQYF. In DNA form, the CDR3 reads TGCGCCAGCAGCCTGACAGGGGGGATGCAAGAGACCCAGTACTTC.

The CDR3, as DNA: TGTGCCAGCAGCTTGCAGGTTGGCATATCCTACGAGCAGTACTTC. This translates into CASSLQVGISYEQYF. J is TRBJ2-7 and V is TRBV7-9; D not certain. Trimming pared 3 bases from V and 1 base from J, leaving 13 bases between. The CDR3 has 15 amino acids. The germline V gene encodes CDR1 SEHNR and CDR2 FQNEAQ (reference sequence).

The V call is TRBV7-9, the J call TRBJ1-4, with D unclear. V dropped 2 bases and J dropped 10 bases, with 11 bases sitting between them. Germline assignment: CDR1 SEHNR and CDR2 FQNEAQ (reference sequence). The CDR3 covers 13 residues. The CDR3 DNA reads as TGTGCCAGCAGCTTACAAACGGGCGGAAAACTGTTTTTT. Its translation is CASSLQTGGKLFF.

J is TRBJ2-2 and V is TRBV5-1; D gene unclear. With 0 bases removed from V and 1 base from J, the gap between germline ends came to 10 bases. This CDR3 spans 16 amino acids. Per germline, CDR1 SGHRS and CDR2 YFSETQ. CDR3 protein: CASSLVVTQNTGELFF. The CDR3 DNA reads TGCGCCAGCAGCTTGGTGGTGACACAGAACACCGGGGAGCTGTTTTTT.

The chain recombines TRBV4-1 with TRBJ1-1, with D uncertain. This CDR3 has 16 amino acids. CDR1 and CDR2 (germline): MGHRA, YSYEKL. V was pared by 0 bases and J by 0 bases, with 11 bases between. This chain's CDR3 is CASSQDAGLLNTEAFF. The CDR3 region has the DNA TGCGCCAGCAGCCAAGATGCCGGACTACTGAACACTGAAGCTTTCTTT.

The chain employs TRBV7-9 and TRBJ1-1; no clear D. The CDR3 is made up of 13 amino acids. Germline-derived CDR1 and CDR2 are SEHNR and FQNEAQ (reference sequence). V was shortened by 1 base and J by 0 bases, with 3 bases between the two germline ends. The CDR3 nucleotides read TGTGCCAGCAGCTTAGATCTGAACACTGAAGCTTTCTTT. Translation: CASSLDLNTEAFF.

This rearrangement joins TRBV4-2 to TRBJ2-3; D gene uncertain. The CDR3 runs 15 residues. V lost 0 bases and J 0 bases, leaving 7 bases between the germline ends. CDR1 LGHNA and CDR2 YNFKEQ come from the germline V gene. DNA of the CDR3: TGTGCCAGCAGCCAAGAAGGGAAGAGCACAGATACGCAGTATTTT. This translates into CASSQEGKSTDTQYF.